These T cell receptor beta chains were read from a single sample in a study of blood T cell repertoires in COVID-19. The data were produced by immunoSEQ multiplex PCR, yet TCRdb's version contains in-frame clones alone and is incomplete. The sample consists of about 120,000 clones, about four fifths of them appearing once. The specimen sequenced was peripheral blood. Source of these receptors: a man aged 30 to 39 with COVID-19, enrolled during active disease. Each CDR3 is given with its conserved first and last residue. The order of the fields is D gene, V gene, J gene, CDR3 protein. D genes are given only for firm matches.

D gene: .
V gene: TRBV28
J gene: TRBJ1-2
CDR3 protein: CASSLSGRGYGYTF

D gene: TRBD1
V gene: TRBV4-1
J gene: TRBJ1-2
CDR3 protein: CASSQDSRQGAVSDGYTF

D gene: .
V gene: TRBV5-8
J gene: TRBJ1-2
CDR3 protein: CASSLGLLANYGYTF

D gene: TRBD1
V gene: TRBV28
J gene: TRBJ1-2
CDR3 protein: CASRPGQGSLRPLYGYTF

D gene: .
V gene: TRBV7-9
J gene: TRBJ1-1
CDR3 protein: CASSFSGYIGAFF

D gene: TRBD1
V gene: TRBV2
J gene: TRBJ1-6
CDR3 protein: CASSLGQGVYSPLHF

D gene: TRBD1
V gene: TRBV5-1
J gene: TRBJ1-1
CDR3 protein: CASSLGTGYTEAFF

D gene: .
V gene: TRBV7-9
J gene: TRBJ1-1
CDR3 protein: CASSLARQGRAFF

D gene: TRBD1
V gene: TRBV4-1
J gene: TRBJ1-2
CDR3 protein: CASSPGQGSYGYTF

D gene: .
V gene: TRBV28
J gene: TRBJ1-1
CDR3 protein: CASSQEPYGMNTEAFF

D gene: .
V gene: TRBV7-2
J gene: TRBJ2-4
CDR3 protein: CASSLASQGAKNIQYF

D gene: TRBD2
V gene: TRBV11-2
J gene: TRBJ2-1
CDR3 protein: CASSLSKSLAGVRNNEQFF

D gene: TRBD1
V gene: TRBV6-2/TRBV6-3
J gene: TRBJ1-2
CDR3 protein: CASSDTSGQFGYTF

D gene: TRBD1
V gene: TRBV12-3/TRBV12-4
J gene: TRBJ2-5
CDR3 protein: CASSPTGEETQYF

D gene: .
V gene: TRBV7-9
J gene: TRBJ2-7
CDR3 protein: CASSLEPGAYEQYF

D gene: TRBD1
V gene: TRBV5-4
J gene: TRBJ2-5
CDR3 protein: CASSSMTGGQETQYF

D gene: TRBD1
V gene: TRBV5-5
J gene: TRBJ2-5
CDR3 protein: CASSWTGIGTQYF

D gene: .
V gene: TRBV6-4
J gene: TRBJ1-2
CDR3 protein: CASSDSRGGLDGYTF

D gene: TRBD1
V gene: TRBV5-1
J gene: TRBJ1-2
CDR3 protein: CASSLPGQLYGYTF

D gene: .
V gene: TRBV9
J gene: TRBJ1-1
CDR3 protein: CASSVQGTEAFF

D gene: TRBD2
V gene: TRBV6-5
J gene: TRBJ2-5
CDR3 protein: CASSSRTSGGLYF

D gene: .
V gene: TRBV4-2
J gene: TRBJ2-6
CDR3 protein: CASSQEVGAYSGANVLTF

D gene: .
V gene: TRBV10-3
J gene: TRBJ1-6
CDR3 protein: CAISESGGPNSPLHF

D gene: .
V gene: TRBV28
J gene: TRBJ1-6
CDR3 protein: CASRIKGQSFGNSPLHF

D gene: TRBD2
V gene: TRBV27
J gene: TRBJ2-1
CDR3 protein: CASSLETSGGEQFF

D gene: TRBD1
V gene: TRBV7-2
J gene: TRBJ1-4
CDR3 protein: CASSTLSTGSSLNEKLFF